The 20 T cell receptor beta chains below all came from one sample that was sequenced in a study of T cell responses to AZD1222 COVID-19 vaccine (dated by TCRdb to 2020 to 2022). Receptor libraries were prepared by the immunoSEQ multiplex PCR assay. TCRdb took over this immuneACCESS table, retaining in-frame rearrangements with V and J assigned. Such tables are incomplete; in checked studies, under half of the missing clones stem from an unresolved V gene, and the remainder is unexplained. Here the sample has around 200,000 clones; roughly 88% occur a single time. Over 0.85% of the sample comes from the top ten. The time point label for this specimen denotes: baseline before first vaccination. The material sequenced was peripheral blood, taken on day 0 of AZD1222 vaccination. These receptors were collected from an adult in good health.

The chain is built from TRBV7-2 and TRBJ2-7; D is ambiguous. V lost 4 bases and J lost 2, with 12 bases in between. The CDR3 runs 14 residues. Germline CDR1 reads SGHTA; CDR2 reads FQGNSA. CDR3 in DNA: TGTGCCAGCAGCTCCCCCGGACGGACCTACGAGCAGTACTTC. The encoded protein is CASSSPGRTYEQYF. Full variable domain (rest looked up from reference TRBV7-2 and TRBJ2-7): GAGVSQSPSNKVTEKGKDVELRCDPISGHTALYWYRQSLGQGLEFLIYFQGNSAPDKSGLPSDRFSAERTGGSVSTLTIQRTQQEDSAVYLCASSSPGRTYEQYFGPGTRLTVT.

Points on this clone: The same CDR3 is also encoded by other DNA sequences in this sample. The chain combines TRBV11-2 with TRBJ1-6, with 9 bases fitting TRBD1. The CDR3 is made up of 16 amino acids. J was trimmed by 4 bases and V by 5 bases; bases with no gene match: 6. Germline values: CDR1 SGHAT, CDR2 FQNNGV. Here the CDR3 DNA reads TGTGCCAGCAGCCTAGGACAGGGGTATTATAATTCACCCCTCCACTTT. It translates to CASSLGQGYYNSPLHF.

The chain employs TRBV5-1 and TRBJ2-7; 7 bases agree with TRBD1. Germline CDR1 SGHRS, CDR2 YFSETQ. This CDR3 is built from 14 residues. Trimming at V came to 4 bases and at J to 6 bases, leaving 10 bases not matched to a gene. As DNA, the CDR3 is TGCGCCAGCAGCATTCCGACAGGGTTTGGCGAGCAGTACTTC. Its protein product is CASSIPTGFGEQYF.

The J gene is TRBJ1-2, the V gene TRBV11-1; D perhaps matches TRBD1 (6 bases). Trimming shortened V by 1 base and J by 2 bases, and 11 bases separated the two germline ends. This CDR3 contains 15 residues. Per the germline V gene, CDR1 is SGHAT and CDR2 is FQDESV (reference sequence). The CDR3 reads CASSLGDKANYGYTF. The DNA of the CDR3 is TGTGCCAGCAGCTTAGGGGACAAAGCAAACTATGGCTACACCTTC. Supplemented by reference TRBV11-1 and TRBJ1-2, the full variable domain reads EAEVAQSPRYKITEKSQAVAFWCDPISGHATLYWYRQILGQGPELLVQFQDESVVDDSQLPKDRFSAERLKGVDSTLKIQPAELGDSAMYLCASSLGDKANYGYTFGSGTRLTVV.

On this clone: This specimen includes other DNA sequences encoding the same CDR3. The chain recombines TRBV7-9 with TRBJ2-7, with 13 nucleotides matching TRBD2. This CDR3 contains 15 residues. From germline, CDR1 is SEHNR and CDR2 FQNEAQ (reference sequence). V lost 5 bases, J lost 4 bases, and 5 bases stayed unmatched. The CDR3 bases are TGTGCCAGCAGCCCCGGACTAGCGGGAGTGTACGAGCAGTACTTC. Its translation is CASSPGLAGVYEQYF.

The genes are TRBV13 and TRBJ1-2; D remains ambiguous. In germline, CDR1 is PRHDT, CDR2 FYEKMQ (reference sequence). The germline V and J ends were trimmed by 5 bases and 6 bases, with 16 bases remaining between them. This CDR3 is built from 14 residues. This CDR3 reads CASSTLEAVDGYTF. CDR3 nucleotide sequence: TGTGCCAGCAGCACCCTCGAGGCCGTGGATGGCTACACCTTC.

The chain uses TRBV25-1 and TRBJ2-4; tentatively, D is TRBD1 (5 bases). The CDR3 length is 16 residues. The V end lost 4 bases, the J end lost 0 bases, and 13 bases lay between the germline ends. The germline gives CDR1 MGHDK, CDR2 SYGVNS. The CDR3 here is CASSGTGALAKNIQYF. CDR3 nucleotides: TGTGCCAGCAGTGGTACAGGCGCTCTAGCCAAAAACATTCAGTACTTC.

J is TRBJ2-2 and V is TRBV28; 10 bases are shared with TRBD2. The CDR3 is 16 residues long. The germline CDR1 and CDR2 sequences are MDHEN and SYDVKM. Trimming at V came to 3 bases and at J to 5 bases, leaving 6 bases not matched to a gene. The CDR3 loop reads CASSFLAGGSTGELFF. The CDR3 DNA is TGTGCCAGCAGTTTTTTAGCGGGAGGATCGACCGGGGAGCTGTTTTTT. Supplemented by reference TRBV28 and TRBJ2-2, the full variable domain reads DVKVTQSSRYLVKRTGEKVFLECVQDMDHENMFWYRQDPGLGLRLIYFSYDVKMKEKGDIPEGYSVSREKKERFSLILESASTNQTSMYLCASSFLAGGSTGELFFGEGSRLTVL.

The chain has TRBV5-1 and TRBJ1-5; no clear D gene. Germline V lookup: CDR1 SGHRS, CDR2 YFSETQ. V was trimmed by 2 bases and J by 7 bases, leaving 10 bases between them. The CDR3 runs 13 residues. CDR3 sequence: CASSFNSGQPQHF. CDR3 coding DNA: TGCGCCAGCAGCTTCAACAGCGGCCAGCCCCAGCATTTT.

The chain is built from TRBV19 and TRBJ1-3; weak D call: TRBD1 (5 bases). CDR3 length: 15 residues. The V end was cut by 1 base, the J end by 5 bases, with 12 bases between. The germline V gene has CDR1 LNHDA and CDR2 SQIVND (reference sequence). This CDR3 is CASSIVDTQRNTIYF. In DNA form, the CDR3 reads TGTGCCAGTAGTATAGTGGACACCCAGCGAAACACCATATATTTT.

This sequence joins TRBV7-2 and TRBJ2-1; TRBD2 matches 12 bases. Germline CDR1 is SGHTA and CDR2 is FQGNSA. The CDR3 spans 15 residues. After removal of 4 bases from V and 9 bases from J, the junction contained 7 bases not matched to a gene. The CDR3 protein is CASSWRLAGAAEQFF. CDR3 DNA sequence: TGTGCCAGCAGCTGGAGACTAGCGGGAGCCGCTGAGCAGTTCTTC.

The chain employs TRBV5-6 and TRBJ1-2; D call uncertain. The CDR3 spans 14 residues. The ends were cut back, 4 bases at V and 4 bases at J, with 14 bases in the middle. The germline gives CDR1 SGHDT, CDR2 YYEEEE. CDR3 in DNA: TGTGCCAGCAGCCCGTCCGGGCAGCGCTATGGCTACACCTTC. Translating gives CASSPSGQRYGYTF.

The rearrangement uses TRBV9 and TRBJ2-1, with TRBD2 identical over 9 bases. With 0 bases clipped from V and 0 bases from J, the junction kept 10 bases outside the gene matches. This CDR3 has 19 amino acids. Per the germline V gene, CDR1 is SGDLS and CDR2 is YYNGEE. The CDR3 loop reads CASSVEASGVGHSYNEQFF. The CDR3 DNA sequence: TGTGCCAGCAGCGTAGAAGCTAGCGGGGTGGGACACTCCTACAATGAGCAGTTCTTC.

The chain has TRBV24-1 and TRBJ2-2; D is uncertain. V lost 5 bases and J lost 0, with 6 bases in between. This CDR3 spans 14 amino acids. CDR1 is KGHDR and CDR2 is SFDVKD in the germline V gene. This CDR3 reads CATSGQPNTGELFF. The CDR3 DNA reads TGTGCCACCAGTGGGCAGCCGAACACCGGGGAGCTGTTTTTT.

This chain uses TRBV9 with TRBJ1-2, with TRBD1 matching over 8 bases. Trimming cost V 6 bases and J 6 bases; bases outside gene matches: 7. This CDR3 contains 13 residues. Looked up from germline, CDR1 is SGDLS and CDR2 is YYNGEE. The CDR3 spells CASTEGQGDGYTF. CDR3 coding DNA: TGTGCCAGCACCGAAGGACAGGGAGATGGCTACACCTTC.

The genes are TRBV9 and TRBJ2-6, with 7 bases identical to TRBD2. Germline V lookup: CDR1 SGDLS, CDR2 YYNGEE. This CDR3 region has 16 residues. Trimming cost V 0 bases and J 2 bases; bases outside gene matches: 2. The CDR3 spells CASSVVGGAGANVLTF. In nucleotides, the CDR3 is TGTGCCAGCAGCGTAGTGGGAGGGGCTGGGGCCAACGTCCTGACTTTC.

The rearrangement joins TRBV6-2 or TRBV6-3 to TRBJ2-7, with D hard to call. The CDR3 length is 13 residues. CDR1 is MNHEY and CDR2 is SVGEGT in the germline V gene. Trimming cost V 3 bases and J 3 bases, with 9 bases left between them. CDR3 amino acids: CASSYGPLYEQYF. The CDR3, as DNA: TGTGCCAGCAGTTATGGGCCGCTCTACGAGCAGTACTTC.

The CDR3 coding sequence is TGTGCCAGCAGCCGTCAAACAGGGATGGTTAACTATGGCTACACCTTC. Translation: CASSRQTGMVNYGYTF. The chain recombines TRBV27 with TRBJ1-2; perhaps TRBD1 as D (6 bases). From germline, CDR1 is MNHEY and CDR2 SMNVEV (reference sequence). Trimming shortened V by 6 bases and J by 1 base, and 18 bases separated the two germline ends. This CDR3 region has 16 residues.

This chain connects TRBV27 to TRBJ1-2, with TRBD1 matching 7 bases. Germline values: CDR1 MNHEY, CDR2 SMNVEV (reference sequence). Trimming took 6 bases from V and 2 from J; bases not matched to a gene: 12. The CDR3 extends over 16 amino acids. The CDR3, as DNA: TGTGCCAGCAGACCTTACCCCCCGACAGGGAACTATGGCTACACCTTC. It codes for CASRPYPPTGNYGYTF.

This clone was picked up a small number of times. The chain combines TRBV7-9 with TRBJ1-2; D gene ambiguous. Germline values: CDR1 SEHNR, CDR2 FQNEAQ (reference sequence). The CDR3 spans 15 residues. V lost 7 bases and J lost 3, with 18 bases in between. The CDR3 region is CASTPGLGRHYGYTF. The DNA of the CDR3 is TGTGCCAGCACCCCAGGCCTCGGCCGGCACTATGGCTACACCTTC. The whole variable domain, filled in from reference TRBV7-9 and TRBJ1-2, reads DTGVSQNPRHKITKRGQNVTFRCDPISEHNRLYWYRQTLGQGPEFLTYFQNEAQLEKSRLLSDRFSAERPKGSFSTLEIQRTEQGDSAMYLCASTPGLGRHYGYTFGSGTRLTVV.